This record concerns one T cell receptor beta chain sequence. Antigen specificity is unknown. Time point: cycle 4 day 1 (C4D1), after five to seven weeks of nivolumab. Each patient relapsed following autologous stem cell transplantation, and prior brentuximab vedotin exposure differed. This entry is derived from a study of PD-1 blockade in classical Hodgkin lymphoma. The repertoire was sequenced with immunoSEQ multiplex PCR; TCRdb's copy has only in-frame clones and lacks some. The sample records over 80,000 clones, about 77% being singletons. V dropped 2 bases and J dropped 7 bases, with 15 bases sitting between them. This CDR3 has 14 amino acids. Study-level findings and limits: The causes of the repertoire differences, possibly disease activity or prior therapy, remain undefined. The study reported lower baseline TCR diversity in newly diagnosed patients than in healthy donors. The diversity seen at baseline in complete responders resembled that of newly diagnosed patients. A significant rise in TCR diversity by C4D1 was seen for CD4+ but not CD8+ cells.

V gene TRBV23-1 combines with J gene TRBJ2-7, with D maybe TRBD2 (6 bases). TRBV23-1 is noted as an ORF with a role that remains uncertain. The sequence came from a human donor with classical Hodgkin lymphoma. Sequenced here: peripheral blood mononuclear cells (PBMCs), sampled before the fourth cycle of nivolumab. This CDR3 is CASSQGVGGEEQYF. CDR3 nucleotides: TGCGCCAGCAGTCAAGGTGTAGGAGGGGAAGAGCAGTACTTC.